These T cell receptor beta chains were read from a single sample in a study of T cell changes during pregnancy in multiple sclerosis. Some clones are missing from TCRdb's copy, which holds only in-frame ones; the method was immunoSEQ multiplex PCR. Among over 65,000 clones listed, about 91% were seen once. The specimen was peripheral blood, collected in the first trimester of pregnancy. The receptor source for this set is a female donor in good health, enrolled as a control in a pregnancy study. Both conserved end residues are part of each CDR3. Clone sizes are given selectively: once, few, many, or a class where the clone is expanded.

- | TRBJ2-7 | TRBV19 | CASSPHGQGKYEQYF
- | TRBJ2-3 | TRBV5-1 | CASRTGGNTDTQYF
- | TRBJ1-1 | TRBV7-2 | CASSLQYANTEAFF
- | TRBJ2-7 | TRBV27 | CASSPGTARQQYF
- | TRBJ2-1 | TRBV5-1 | CASSLQGSNEQFF
- | TRBJ1-1 | TRBV4-3 | CASSQSEHWNTEAFF
- | TRBJ1-2 | TRBV6-5 | CASNPRGDGGYTF
- | TRBJ1-1 | TRBV6-1 | CASSEAQRVTEAFF
- | TRBJ1-5 | TRBV6-4 | CASSRTGDAQPQHF
- | TRBJ1-2 | TRBV4-2 | CASSQEEGNYGYTF
- | TRBJ1-2 | TRBV4-3 | CASSQVGGAGGYTF
- | TRBJ2-2 | TRBV7-9 | CASSGRGTGELFF
- | TRBJ2-3 | TRBV10-3 | CAISGDRGTDTQYF
once | TRBJ1-5 | TRBV7-8 | CASSRGQGHQPQHF
- | TRBJ1-3 | TRBV6-1 | CASRALTGNTIYF
- | TRBJ2-5 | TRBV5-6 | CASSFPGTGGQETQYF
- | TRBJ2-3 | TRBV6-4 | CASSERDGSADTQYF
- | TRBJ2-7 | TRBV27 | CASSPDSGRGFEQYF
- | TRBJ1-5 | TRBV6-6 | CASSYAGVNQPQHF
- | TRBJ1-6 | TRBV2 | CASSSRRQGGSSPLHF
- | TRBJ2-1 | TRBV5-6 | CASSLGRGKWSYNEQFF
- | TRBJ1-3 | TRBV7-6 | CASSASTGALGNTIYF
once | TRBJ2-7 | TRBV28 | CASSLMVGGVSSYEQYF
- | TRBJ2-2 | TRBV27 | CASSYSVGRAGELFF
- | TRBJ1-2 | TRBV6-6 | CASSYSTGNGYTF
- | TRBJ2-7 | TRBV6-1 | CASSEAGKSMEQYF
once | TRBJ2-5 | TRBV7-3 | CASSSSGQETQYF
- | TRBJ2-6 | TRBV12-5 | CASGLVRSGQERIVLTF
- | TRBJ1-6 | TRBV6-5 | CASSPRGSYNSPLHF
- | TRBJ2-3 | TRBV18 | CASSLNGGGRDTQYF
- | TRBJ2-1 | TRBV5-1 | CASSLKAGLAGGGVANEQFF
- | TRBJ2-5 | TRBV29-1 | CSVEWGQGETQYF
once | TRBJ2-3 | TRBV7-8 | CASSLAVGRGFADTQYF
- | TRBJ2-2 | TRBV7-3 | CASSSQQGRAGELFF
- | TRBJ2-2 | TRBV6-6 | CASSYKGSGELFF
- | TRBJ2-2 | TRBV7-2 | CASSLGLTNTGELFF
- | TRBJ2-2 | TRBV6-6 | CASSTGLVGELFF
few | TRBJ1-1 | TRBV7-9 | CASSARVITEAFF
- | TRBJ2-3 | TRBV6-4 | CASSDSRGQGSDTQYF
- | TRBJ2-3 | TRBV4-1 | CASSQGAWTDTQYF
- | TRBJ1-1 | TRBV7-2 | CASSSRGWGTEAFF
- | TRBJ1-1 | TRBV29-1 | CSVENEGADTEAFF
- | TRBJ1-1 | TRBV5-6 | CASSSRYGGAFF
once | TRBJ2-7 | TRBV5-6 | CASSLRQRDSYEQYF
- | TRBJ2-5 | TRBV9 | CASSVDRGEETQYF
- | TRBJ2-7 | TRBV19 | CASSTGTGEQYF